This entry lists 10 T cell receptor beta chains sequenced from one sample in a study of CD8+CD57+ T cells in acquired aplastic anemia. Genomic DNA templated the TCR beta VDJ and CDR3 profiling. MiXCR, applied by TCRdb to the reads, yields one record per CDR3 protein. Found here are about 130,000 distinct CDR3 sequences, 40% to 60% of them singletons; the top ten hold about 2.7%. Source material: sorted CD4+, CD8+, or CD8+CD57+ T cells (not recorded which) from PBMCs. The receptors stem from a human donor in good health, serving as a control.

This clonotype occurred many times. The rearrangement links TRBV19 to TRBJ2-4, with 7 positions matching TRBD1. CDR1 is LNHDA and CDR2 is SQIVND in the germline V gene (reference sequence). V shed 4 bases, J shed 6 bases, and the junction held 3 bases outside the gene matches. The CDR3 spans 13 residues. The CDR3 protein is CASSTRTGNIQYF. The DNA for the CDR3 is TGTGCCAGTAGTACCCGGACAGGAAACATTCAGTACTTC.

This clonotype is labeled medium-sized. This chain uses TRBV25-1 with TRBJ1-2; tentative D call: TRBD1 (5 bases). The germline V gene encodes CDR1 MGHDK and CDR2 SYGVNS. The CDR3 runs to 14 residues. Trimming pared 3 bases from V and 4 bases from J, leaving 12 bases between. CDR3 amino acids: CASSDAGRAYGYTF. For the CDR3, the DNA is TGTGCCAGCAGTGATGCGGGCAGGGCCTATGGCTACACCTTC.

The rearrangement joins TRBV19 to TRBJ2-1, with D unresolved. CDR3 length: 14 residues. V was shortened by 3 bases and J by 6 bases, with 12 bases between the two germline ends. Germline V gene data show CDR1 as LNHDA and CDR2 as SQIVND (reference sequence). The CDR3 nucleotides read TGTGCCAGTAGTATGAACTCTAGGGCCAATGAGCAGTTCTTC. This translates into CASSMNSRANEQFF.

This clonotype was seen repeatedly, ten times or more. The chain is built from TRBV9 and TRBJ1-2, with D unclear. The CDR3 has 12 residues. V was shortened by 7 bases and J by 4 bases, with 11 bases between the two germline ends. Germline V gene sequence: CDR1 SGDLS, CDR2 YYNGEE. The CDR3 reads CASGRGLYGYTF. In DNA, the CDR3 is TGTGCCAGCGGTCGGGGTCTCTATGGCTACACCTTC.

As regards this clonotype: This CDR3 fails to terminate in the conserved phenylalanine or tryptophan, so it likely reflects a read error. The chain joins TRBV20-1 to TRBJ2-1; no clear D gene. V lost 5 bases, J lost 9 bases, and 17 bases lay in between. CDR3 size: 13 residues. The V gene's germline CDR1 is DFQATT and CDR2 SNEGSKA (reference sequence). In nucleotides, the CDR3 is TGCAGTGCTGGAGCTCCCCTCGGTAGTGAGCAGTTCCTC. As protein: CSAGAPLGSEQFL.

V is TRBV19 and J is TRBJ2-3, with D hard to call. This CDR3 is built from 11 residues. V lost 6 bases to trimming and J lost 2 bases, with 3 bases between them. The germline V gene has CDR1 LNHDA and CDR2 SQIVND (reference sequence). CDR3 bases: TGTGCCAGTAGCAACACAGATACGCAGTATTTT. Its protein product is CASSNTDTQYF.

This clonotype was detected only once. V is TRBV9 and J is TRBJ1-5, with TRBD1 as a possible D gene (6 bases). This CDR3 region has 14 residues. Germline CDR1 SGDLS, CDR2 YYNGEE. V lost 6 bases and J 3 bases, leaving 13 bases between the germline ends. Written as DNA, the CDR3 is TGTGCCAGCAACAAAGCAGGGGACAATCAGCCCCAGCATTTT. As protein: CASNKAGDNQPQHF.

This chain uses TRBV2 with TRBJ1-2; a possible D gene is TRBD1 (5 bases). The germline V and J ends were trimmed by 7 bases and 8 bases, with 20 bases remaining between them. Germline CDR1 and CDR2: SNHLY and FYNNEI. The CDR3 is 14 residues long. The chain's CDR3 is CASIRDRIKEGYTF. CDR3 DNA sequence: TGTGCCAGCATCAGGGACCGAATAAAGGAGGGCTACACCTTC.

This clonotype turned up a few times. This sequence joins TRBV15 and TRBJ1-2; D not resolved. The germline V gene has CDR1 LNHNV and CDR2 YYDKDF (reference sequence). Trimming stripped 3 bases from V and 0 bases from J, with 11 bases between. The CDR3 has 15 residues. CDR3 residues: CATSSSYIANYGYTF. The CDR3 bases are TGTGCCACCAGCAGCTCATACATAGCTAACTATGGCTACACCTTC.

Notes on this clonotype: It is likely a read error, because the conserved phenylalanine at the end of the CDR3 is missing. Because the CDR3's place on the DNA is in doubt, the DNA is left out and the CDR3 is given as listed by TCRdb. The chain employs TRBV20-1 and TRBJ2-1; TRBD1, as called in the table, went unchecked against the DNA. Germline CDR1 is DFQATT and CDR2 is SNEGSKA (reference sequence). Ends included, the CDR3 has 8 residues. CDR3 protein: CSASGGGS.